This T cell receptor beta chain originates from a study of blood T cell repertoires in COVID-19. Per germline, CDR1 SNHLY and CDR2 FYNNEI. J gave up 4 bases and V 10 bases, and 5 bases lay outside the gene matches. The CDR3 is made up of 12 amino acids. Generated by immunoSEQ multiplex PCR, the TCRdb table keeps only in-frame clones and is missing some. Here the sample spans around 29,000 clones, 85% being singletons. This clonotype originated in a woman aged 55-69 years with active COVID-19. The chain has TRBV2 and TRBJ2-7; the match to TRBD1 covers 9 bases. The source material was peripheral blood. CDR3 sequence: CATGGTGYEQYF. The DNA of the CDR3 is TGTGCCACCGGGGGGACAGGGTACGAGCAGTACTTC. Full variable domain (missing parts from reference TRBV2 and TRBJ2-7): EPEVTQTPSHQVTQMGQEVILRCVPISNHLYFYWYRQILGQKVEFLVSFYNNEISEKSEIFDDQFSVERPDGSNFTLKIRSTKLEDSAMYFCATGGTGYEQYFGPGTRLTVT.